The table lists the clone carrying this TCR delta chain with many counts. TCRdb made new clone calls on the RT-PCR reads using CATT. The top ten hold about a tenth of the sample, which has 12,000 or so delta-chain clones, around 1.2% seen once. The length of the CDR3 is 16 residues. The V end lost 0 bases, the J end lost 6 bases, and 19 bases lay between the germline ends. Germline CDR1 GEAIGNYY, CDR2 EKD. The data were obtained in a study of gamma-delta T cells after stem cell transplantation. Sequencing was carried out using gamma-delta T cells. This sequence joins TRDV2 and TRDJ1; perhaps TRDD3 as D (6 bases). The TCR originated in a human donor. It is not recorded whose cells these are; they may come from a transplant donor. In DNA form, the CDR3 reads TGTGCCTGTGACACCGTGGGTACGATACGCCATCATAAACTCATCTTT. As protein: CACDTVGTIRHHKLIF.